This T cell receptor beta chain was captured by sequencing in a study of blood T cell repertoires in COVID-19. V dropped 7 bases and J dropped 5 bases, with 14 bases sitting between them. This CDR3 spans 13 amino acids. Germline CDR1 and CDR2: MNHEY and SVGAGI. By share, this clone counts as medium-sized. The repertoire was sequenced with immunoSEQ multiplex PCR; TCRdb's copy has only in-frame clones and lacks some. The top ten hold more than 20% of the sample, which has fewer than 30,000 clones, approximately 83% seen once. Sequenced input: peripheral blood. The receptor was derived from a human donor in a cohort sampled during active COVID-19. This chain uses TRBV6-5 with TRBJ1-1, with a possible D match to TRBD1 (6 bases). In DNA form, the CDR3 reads TGTGCCAGCACCAAAATGGGGGCGACTGAAGCTTTCTTT. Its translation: CASTKMGATEAFF.